Following are 26 T cell receptor beta chains from one sample sequenced in a study of immune evolution from preneoplasia to lung adenocarcinoma (dated by TCRdb to 2020 to 2022). Library preparation used the immunoSEQ multiplex PCR assay. Entries here come from immuneACCESS through TCRdb and include only in-frame sequences with V and J called. Some clones fail to appear in such tables; in the studies checked, an unresolved V gene covers under half of the shortfall, and the cause of the remainder is unknown. Recorded for this sample are roughly 8,800 clones; approximately 78% of them occurred a single time. The ten largest clonotypes hold around 3.1% of the sample. Sample: FFPE lung adenocarcinoma in situ tissue. The meaning of the sample's cell subset or site label: preinvasive adenocarcinoma in situ (AIS). The receptors were sampled from a person aged 70 to 79 with lung adenocarcinoma.

As DNA, the CDR3 is TGTGCCAGCAGCTTGAGCCGAAGCAATGAAAAACTGTTTTTT. This translates into CASSLSRSNEKLFF. The chain uses TRBV7-2 and TRBJ1-4; no reliable D call. Trimming took 3 bases from V and 5 from J, leaving 10 bases between them. The CDR3 length is 14 residues. Germline CDR1 reads SGHTA; CDR2 reads FQGNSA.

The chain employs TRBV4-2 and TRBJ2-1; D is unclear. V shed 8 bases and J shed 8 bases, with 10 bases lying between them. Germline CDR1 and CDR2: LGHNA and YNFKEQ. This CDR3 is built from 11 residues. In nucleotides, the CDR3 is TGTGCCAGCGGGATCGGGTATGAGCAGTTCTTC. As protein: CASGIGYEQFF.

The chain is built from TRBV11-2 and TRBJ2-7; D possibly uses TRBD1 or TRBD2 (5 bases each). From germline, CDR1 is SGHAT and CDR2 FQNNGV. V was trimmed by 5 bases and J by 4 bases, leaving 12 bases between them. This CDR3 is 13 amino acids long. The CDR3 here is CASSPPGTYEQYF. For the CDR3, the DNA is TGTGCCAGCAGCCCGCCCGGGACGTACGAGCAGTACTTC.

The chain employs TRBV7-9 and TRBJ1-2; D unclear. The V end was cut by 3 bases, the J end by 2 bases, with 7 bases between. Germline CDR1 is SEHNR and CDR2 is FQNEAQ (reference sequence). CDR3 length: 13 residues. The CDR3 DNA sequence: TGTGCCAGCAGCTTTCTACAGAACTATGGCTACACCTTC. Its translation: CASSFLQNYGYTF.

This chain uses TRBV5-1 with TRBJ1-3; D unresolved. The V and J ends lost 0 bases and 4 bases respectively, with 8 bases between them. CDR3 length: 14 amino acids. Germline lookup yields CDR1 SGHRS and CDR2 YFSETQ. CDR3 protein: CASSLAAAGNTIYF. As DNA, the CDR3 is TGCGCCAGCAGCTTGGCGGCAGCAGGAAACACCATATATTTT.

This chain's CDR3 is CASKRREGPGEQFF. The CDR3 nucleotides read TGTGCCAGCAAACGGCGGGAGGGCCCGGGTGAGCAGTTCTTC. The chain employs TRBV27 and TRBJ2-1; TRBD2 aligns across 9 bases. Germline assignment: CDR1 MNHEY and CDR2 SMNVEV (reference sequence). V shed 7 bases and J 9 bases; nucleotides not matched to a gene: 10. This CDR3 is built from 14 residues.

This clone is a singleton in its sample. This chain links TRBV28 with TRBJ1-4, with TRBD1 matching 7 bases. The CDR3 totals 13 residues. Germline lookup yields CDR1 MDHEN and CDR2 SYDVKM. With V trimmed by 7 bases and J by 8 bases, 7 bases remained unmatched. The CDR3 loop reads CASNNRGGEKLFF. CDR3 nucleotide sequence: TGTGCCAGCAATAACAGGGGTGGAGAAAAACTGTTTTTT.

This chain joins TRBV14 and TRBJ1-1; D uncertain. V was cut by 4 bases and J by 0 bases, with 9 bases left in between. The CDR3 runs to 14 residues. Germline V CDR1 and CDR2: SGHDN, FVKESK. The chain's CDR3 is CASSPLFLNTEAFF. The DNA for the CDR3 is TGTGCCAGCAGCCCCCTTTTCCTGAACACTGAAGCTTTCTTT.

This chain links TRBV28 with TRBJ2-3; a weak D match, TRBD1 (5 bases). The germline V and J ends were trimmed by 8 bases and 1 base, with 16 bases remaining between them. Per germline, CDR1 MDHEN and CDR2 SYDVKM. The CDR3 length is 15 residues. The CDR3 here is CASANNKGGTDTQYF. CDR3 nucleotide sequence: TGTGCCAGCGCTAACAATAAAGGGGGCACAGATACGCAGTATTTT. Drawing the rest from reference TRBV28 and TRBJ2-3, the complete variable domain is DVKVTQSSRYLVKRTGEKVFLECVQDMDHENMFWYRQDPGLGLRLIYFSYDVKMKEKGDIPEGYSVSREKKERFSLILESASTNQTSMYLCASANNKGGTDTQYFGPGTRLTVL.

The CDR3, as DNA: TGTGCCAGCAGCGACCGGGACAGGGGAAGGTTAGCTTTCTTT. Protein sequence: CASSDRDRGRLAFF. V usage is TRBV9 and J usage is TRBJ1-1, with 10 bases identical to TRBD1. The CDR3 is 14 residues long. With V trimmed by 3 bases and J by 10 bases, 9 bases remained unmatched. The germline CDR1 and CDR2 sequences are SGDLS and YYNGEE.

The chain carries TRBV6-1 and TRBJ2-5; the D gene is possibly TRBD1 (6 bases). The J call may be wrong; the DNA end is better matched by TRBJ2-7. Germline assignment: CDR1 MNHNS and CDR2 SASEGT. The CDR3 runs 15 residues. The CDR3 protein is CASSEATGRSYEQYF. DNA for the CDR3: TGTGCCAGCAGTGAAGCGACAGGACGCTCCTACGAGCAGTACTTC.

The rearrangement uses TRBV28 and TRBJ2-7, with D perhaps assigned TRBD1 or TRBD2 (5 bases each). Trimming cost V 8 bases and J 0 bases, with 14 bases left between them. Germline CDR1 reads MDHEN; CDR2 reads SYDVKM. The CDR3 sequence is 14 residues long. The CDR3 is CASEPGGSSYEQYF. CDR3 DNA: TGTGCCAGCGAACCTGGGGGTAGCTCCTACGAGCAGTACTTC. The whole variable domain, filled in from reference TRBV28 and TRBJ2-7, reads DVKVTQSSRYLVKRTGEKVFLECVQDMDHENMFWYRQDPGLGLRLIYFSYDVKMKEKGDIPEGYSVSREKKERFSLILESASTNQTSMYLCASEPGGSSYEQYFGPGTRLTVT.

This sequence joins TRBV5-4 and TRBJ2-5, with D possibly matching TRBD2 (5 bases). The CDR3 spans 15 residues. Germline CDR1 reads SGHNT; CDR2 reads YYREEE (reference sequence). Trimming took off 3 bases at V and 4 bases at J, with 16 bases between the two ends. The CDR3 region is CASSYSPAGGETQYF. In nucleotides, the CDR3 is TGTGCCAGCAGCTACTCGCCCGCGGGTGGAGAGACCCAGTACTTC.

The rearrangement links TRBV5-1 to TRBJ1-1; tentatively, D is TRBD1 (6 bases). Trimming took 2 bases from V and 2 from J, leaving 13 bases between them. The CDR3 loop spans 15 amino acids. Germline CDR1 SGHRS, CDR2 YFSETQ. The CDR3 nucleotides read TGCGCCAGCAGCTTTACTACACAGGGTAACACTGAAGCTTTCTTT. This translates into CASSFTTQGNTEAFF.

The chain links TRBV11-2 to TRBJ1-6; D unresolved. Between the trimmed V and J ends, which lost 2 bases and 4 bases, there was a span of 9 bases. Germline lookup yields CDR1 SGHAT and CDR2 FQNNGV. CDR3 length: 15 amino acids. The CDR3 sequence is CASSLSGSYNSPLHF. CDR3 bases: TGTGCCAGCAGCTTATCGGGATCGTATAATTCACCCCTCCACTTT.

The chain links TRBV7-6 to TRBJ1-1, with 9 bases lining up with TRBD1. Germline CDR1 and CDR2: SGHVS and FNYEAQ. This CDR3 spans 16 amino acids. Trimming took 1 base from V and 7 from J; bases not matched to a gene: 10. DNA of the CDR3: TGTGCCAGCAGCTTAGGAACAGGGGGCGTTCTTGGTGAAGCTTTCTTT. Translating gives CASSLGTGGVLGEAFF.

In regard to this clone: One end of the junction is discordant with germline, which a read error may explain. The chain couples TRBV28 to TRBJ2-7; the D gene is possibly TRBD1 (6 bases). Germline V CDR1 and CDR2: MDHEN, SYDVKM. This CDR3 has 12 amino acids. The CDR3 DNA reads TGTGCCAGTACATCCGGGACCCACAGGGCCCACTTC. Translated, it gives CASTSGTHRAHF.

This clone was picked up one time. This chain uses TRBV7-2 with TRBJ2-4; tentatively, D is TRBD2 (7 bases). The CDR3 covers 19 residues. The germline CDR1 and CDR2 sequences are SGHTA and FQGNSA. V lost 5 bases, J lost 1 base, and 24 bases lay in between. Here the CDR3 reads CASSQRGGESPGAKNIQYF. The CDR3 DNA follows: TGTGCCAGCAGCCAAAGGGGGGGGGAATCCCCGGGGGCCAAAAACATTCAGTACTTC.

This clone was seen a few times. The J gene is TRBJ2-3, the V gene TRBV10-2, with 11 nucleotides matching TRBD2. The CDR3 totals 15 residues. Losses at the gene ends were 4 bases for V and 0 bases for J; bases not matched to a gene: 0. Germline V CDR1 and CDR2: WSHSY, SAAADI. CDR3 in amino acids: CASSGLAGSTDTQYF. The DNA of the CDR3 is TGCGCCAGCAGTGGACTAGCGGGGAGCACAGATACGCAGTATTTT.

The V and J genes are TRBV7-2 and TRBJ1-6; D gene ambiguous. Per the germline V gene, CDR1 is SGHTA and CDR2 is FQGNSA. The V gene lost 4 bases and the J gene lost 4 bases, with 5 bases spanning the gap. CDR3 length: 13 amino acids. The chain's CDR3 is CASSSQYNSPLHF. The CDR3 DNA is TGTGCCAGCAGCTCACAGTATAATTCACCCCTCCACTTT.

Only one count was recorded for this clone. The J gene is TRBJ1-2, the V gene TRBV28; no definite D call. The V end lost 4 bases, the J end lost 4 bases, and 16 bases lay between the germline ends. The CDR3 sequence is 15 residues long. Per the germline V gene, CDR1 is MDHEN and CDR2 is SYDVKM. The CDR3 reads CASSSRGRSGYGYTF. Written as DNA, the CDR3 is TGTGCCAGCAGTTCTCGAGGGCGATCGGGCTATGGCTACACCTTC.

This chain joins TRBV6-5 and TRBJ1-1; D call uncertain. The germline V and J ends were trimmed by 5 bases and 6 bases, with 19 bases remaining between them. Germline V gene lookup returns CDR1 MNHEY and CDR2 SVGAGI. This CDR3 comprises 15 residues. CDR3 sequence: CASSKLGALLAEAFF. The CDR3 DNA reads TGTGCCAGCAGTAAGTTAGGTGCGTTGCTTGCTGAAGCTTTCTTT.

The CDR3 is CATSRGTREGEAFF. As DNA, the CDR3 is TGTGCCACCAGCAGAGGAACGAGGGAGGGCGAAGCTTTCTTT. V is TRBV15 and J is TRBJ1-1; no clear D. There are 14 residues in the CDR3. Germline V CDR1 and CDR2: LNHNV, YYDKDF (reference sequence). The ends were cut back, 1 base at V and 8 bases at J, with 14 bases in the middle.

This rearrangement joins TRBV18 to TRBJ2-1; tentative D call: TRBD1 (5 bases). Germline assignment: CDR1 KGHSH and CDR2 LQKENI. V was pared by 4 bases and J by 10 bases, with 14 bases between. The CDR3 totals 13 residues. CDR3 region: CASSLPAGPEQFF. The CDR3 DNA reads TGTGCCAGCTCACTCCCGGCAGGGCCGGAGCAGTTCTTC.

V and J are TRBV18 and TRBJ2-1; maybe TRBD1 (5 bases). Germline V gives CDR1 KGHSH, CDR2 LQKENI. The CDR3 contains 13 residues. V lost 3 bases, J lost 10 bases, and 13 bases lay in between. CDR3 in DNA: TGTGCCAGCTCACCCCCGGCAGGGCCGGAGCAGTTCTTC. Amino acids: CASSPPAGPEQFF.

The gene calls are TRBV30 and TRBJ2-1; D is ambiguous. The CDR3 extends over 13 amino acids. Between the trimmed V and J ends, which lost 2 bases and 7 bases, there was a span of 12 bases. Germline loops: CDR1 GTSNPN, CDR2 SVGIG (reference sequence). CDR3 residues: CAWSRSWLNEQFF. The CDR3 coding sequence is TGTGCCTGGAGTAGGAGCTGGTTAAATGAGCAGTTCTTC. Full variable domain (rest looked up from reference TRBV30 and TRBJ2-1): SQTIHQWPATLVQPVGSPLSLECTVEGTSNPNLYWYRQAAGRGLQLLFYSVGIGQISSEVPQNLSASRPQDRQFILSSKKLLLSDSGFYLCAWSRSWLNEQFFGPGTRLTVL.